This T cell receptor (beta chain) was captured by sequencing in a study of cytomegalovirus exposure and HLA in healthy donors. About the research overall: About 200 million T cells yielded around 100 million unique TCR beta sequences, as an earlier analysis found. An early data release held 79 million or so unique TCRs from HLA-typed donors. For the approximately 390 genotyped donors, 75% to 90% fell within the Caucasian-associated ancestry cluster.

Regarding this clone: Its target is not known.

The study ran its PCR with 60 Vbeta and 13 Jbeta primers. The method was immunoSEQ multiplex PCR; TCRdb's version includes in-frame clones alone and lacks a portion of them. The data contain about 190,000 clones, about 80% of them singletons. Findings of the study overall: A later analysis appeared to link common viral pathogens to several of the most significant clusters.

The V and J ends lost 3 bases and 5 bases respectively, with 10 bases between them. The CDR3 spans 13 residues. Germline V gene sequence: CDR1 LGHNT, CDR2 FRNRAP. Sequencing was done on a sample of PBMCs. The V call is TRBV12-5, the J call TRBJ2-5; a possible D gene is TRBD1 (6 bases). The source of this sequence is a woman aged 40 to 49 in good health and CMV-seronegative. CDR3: CASGFGTRETQYF. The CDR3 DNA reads TGTGCTAGTGGTTTCGGGACACGCGAGACCCAGTACTTC.